The rows below give T cell receptor beta chains drawn from one sample of a study of patients and donors after allogeneic stem cell transplantation. TCRdb ran MiXCR on the RT-PCR reads and lists one entry per CDR3 protein. The profile shows roughly 230,000 distinct CDR3 sequences, 13% to 15% of them singletons. Sample: blood, either unsorted or a sorted T cell fraction (not recorded which). These TCRs come from a human donor who was either an allogeneic HSCT recipient or a stem cell or donor lymphocyte infusion donor (not recorded which). It is not recorded whose cells these are; they may come from a transplant donor. CDR3s include the opening cysteine and the closing phenylalanine or tryptophan. D genes are given only for firm matches. Rows give clone size only sometimes, using once, few, many, or a class for an expanded clone.

length	V	J	size	D	CDR3	DNA
15	TRBV5-8	TRBJ1-2	NA	NA	CASSLGVRENYGYTF	TGTGCCAGCAGCTTGGGGGTCAGGGAGAACTATGGCTACACCTTC
17	TRBV9	TRBJ2-2	NA	TRBD2	CASSQMAGGPGTGELFF	TGTGCCAGCAGCCAGATGGCGGGAGGCCCGGGCACCGGGGAGCTGTTTTTT
17	TRBV24-1	TRBJ2-7	few	TRBD2	CATSDWGGGRGVDEQYF	TGTGCCACCAGTGATTGGGGTGGCGGGAGAGGGGTGGACGAGCAGTACTTC
15	TRBV10-3	TRBJ1-5	few	NA	CAISESGGSNQPQHF	TGTGCCATCAGTGAGTCTGGCGGCAGCAATCAGCCCCAGCATTTT
13	TRBV7-2	TRBJ2-1	many	NA	CASSLDSGNEQFF	TGTGCCAGCAGCTTAGATTCCGGTAATGAGCAGTTCTTC
15	TRBV5-1	TRBJ2-5	NA	TRBD1	CASRRDRGLRETQYF	TGCGCCAGCAGGAGAGACAGGGGGCTTCGAGAGACCCAGTACTTC
18	TRBV2	TRBJ2-3	many	NA	CASIRSGLTSSGTDTQYF	TGTGCCAGCATAAGGAGCGGGCTAACCTCAAGCGGCACAGATACGCAGTATTTT
13	TRBV7-2	TRBJ1-5	many	NA	CASSDRYNQPQHF	TGTGCCAGCAGCGACAGGTACAATCAGCCCCAGCATTTT
15	TRBV20-1	TRBJ2-7	few	NA	CSARGGQGVTYEQYF	TGCAGTGCCCGAGGGGGGCAGGGAGTTACCTACGAGCAGTACTTC
12	TRBV29-1	TRBJ2-7	many	TRBD2	CSVRSGGNEQYF	TGCAGCGTTCGTAGCGGGGGCAACGAGCAGTACTTC
15	TRBV24-1	TRBJ2-2	few	NA	CATSDPGRNTGELFF	TGTGCCACCAGTGATCCGGGCCGTAACACCGGGGAGCTGTTTTTT
15	TRBV4-2	TRBJ2-5	NA	NA	CASSQGGGPSETQYF	TGTGCCAGCAGCCAAGGGGGGGGCCCCTCGGAGACCCAGTACTTC
13	TRBV3-1	TRBJ1-2	many	TRBD1	CASSPGTGGGYTF	TGTGCCAGCAGCCCAGGGACAGGGGGAGGCTACACCTTC
11	TRBV29-1	TRBJ2-7	NA	TRBD1	CSVARGSEQYF	TGCAGCGTAGCCAGGGGGAGTGAGCAGTACTTC
14	TRBV23-1	TRBJ1-4	few	NA	CASSHTLSGKNCFF	NA
15	TRBV7-6	TRBJ2-7	NA	NA	CASSPLGESSYEQYF	TGTGCCAGCAGCCCCCTGGGCGAGAGCTCCTACGAGCAGTACTTC
17	TRBV20-1	TRBJ2-3	NA	NA	CSARDFWGRLSTDTQYF	TGCAGTGCTAGAGATTTTTGGGGACGGTTGAGCACAGATACGCAGTATTTT
14	TRBV6-1	TRBJ1-2	NA	NA	CASSDRGGRYGYTF	TGTGCCAGCAGTGACAGGGGAGGGAGATATGGCTACACCTTC
14	TRBV12-3/TRBV12-4	TRBJ1-6	many	TRBD1	CASKRGQLNSPLHF	TGTGCCAGCAAACGGGGACAGTTGAATTCACCCCTCCACTTT
14	TRBV11-1	TRBJ2-3	many	NA	CASSPGRLGDTQYF	TGTGCCAGCAGCCCCGGACGATTGGGAGATACGCAGTATTTT
14	TRBV25-1	TRBJ2-3	NA	NA	CASSVLDGADTQYF	TGTGCCAGCAGTGTCCTCGATGGCGCAGATACGCAGTATTTT
16	TRBV11-3	TRBJ2-1	NA	TRBD2	CASSVYLAGIYNEQFF	TGTGCCAGCAGCGTATACCTAGCGGGGATCTACAATGAGCAGTTCTTC
16	TRBV3-1	TRBJ2-2	NA	TRBD1	CASSPWDSEVTGELFF	TGTGCCAGCAGCCCCTGGGACAGCGAGGTTACCGGGGAGCTGTTTTTT
14	TRBV7-8	TRBJ2-1	few	TRBD2	CASSLQAGGGEQFF	TGTGCCAGCAGCTTACAAGCGGGAGGGGGTGAGCAGTTCTTC